This paragraph reports one TCR beta chain. As yet, its antigen is unknown. Germline loops: CDR1 LGHNA, CDR2 YSLEER. The CDR3 is made up of 17 amino acids. The germline V and J ends were trimmed by 0 bases and 1 base, with 13 bases remaining between them. This sample is part of a study of cytomegalovirus exposure and HLA in healthy donors. The study, taken as a whole, reports: Rarity characterized most TCR sequences, yet some public TCRs appeared in many donors. The authors confirmed in vitro that a few CMV-associated chains were specific for CMV antigens.

13 Jbeta primers and 60 Vbeta primers were used for the PCR. Profiling relied on immunoSEQ multiplex PCR, and the TCRdb table lists in-frame clones only, not all of them. The sample yields 85,000 to 110,000 clones, roughly 79% seen once. The sequence derives from a man between 50 and 59 years old in good health and CMV-seropositive. Sequences were obtained from PBMCs. The chain couples TRBV4-3 to TRBJ1-3; D might be TRBD1 (5 bases). CDR3 nucleotide sequence: TGCGCCAGCAGCCAAGATCGTGGGGCCGGTTCTGGAAACACCATATATTTT. It yields the protein CASSQDRGAGSGNTIYF.